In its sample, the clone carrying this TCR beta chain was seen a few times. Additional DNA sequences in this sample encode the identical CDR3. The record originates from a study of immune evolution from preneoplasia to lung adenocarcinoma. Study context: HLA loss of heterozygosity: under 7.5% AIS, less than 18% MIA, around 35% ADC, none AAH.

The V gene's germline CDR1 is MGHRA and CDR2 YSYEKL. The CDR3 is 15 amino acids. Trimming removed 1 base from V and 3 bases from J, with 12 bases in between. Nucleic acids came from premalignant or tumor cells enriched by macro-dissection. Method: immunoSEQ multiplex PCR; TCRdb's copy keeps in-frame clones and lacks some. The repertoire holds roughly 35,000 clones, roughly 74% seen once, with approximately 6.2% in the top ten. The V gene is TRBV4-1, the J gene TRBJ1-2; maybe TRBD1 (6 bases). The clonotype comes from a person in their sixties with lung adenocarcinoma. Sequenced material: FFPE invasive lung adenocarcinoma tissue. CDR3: CASSQVARGDYGYTF. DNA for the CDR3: TGCGCCAGCAGCCAAGTCGCCAGGGGTGACTATGGCTACACCTTC.